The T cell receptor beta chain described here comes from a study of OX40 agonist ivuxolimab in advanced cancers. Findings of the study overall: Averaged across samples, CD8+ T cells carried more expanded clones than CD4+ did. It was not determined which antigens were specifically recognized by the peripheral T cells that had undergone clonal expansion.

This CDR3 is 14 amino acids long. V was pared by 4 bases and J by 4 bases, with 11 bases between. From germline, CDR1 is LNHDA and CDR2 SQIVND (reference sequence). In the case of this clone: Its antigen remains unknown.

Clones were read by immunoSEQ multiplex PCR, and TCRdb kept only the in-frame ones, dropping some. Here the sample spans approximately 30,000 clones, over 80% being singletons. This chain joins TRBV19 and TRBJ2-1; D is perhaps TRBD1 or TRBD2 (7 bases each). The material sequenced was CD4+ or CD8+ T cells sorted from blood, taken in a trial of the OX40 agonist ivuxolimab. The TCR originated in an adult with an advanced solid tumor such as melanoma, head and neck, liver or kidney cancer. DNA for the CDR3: TGTGCCAGTAGTACAGGGGGAGGGTACAATGAGCAGTTCTTC. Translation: CASSTGGGYNEQFF.